The 18 T cell receptor beta chains below all came from one sample that was sequenced in a study of beta chain features in type 1 diabetes. Reverse transcription of all isolated RNA meant that expressed TCRB transcripts were sequenced. Generated by immunoSEQ multiplex PCR, the TCRdb table keeps only in-frame clones and is missing some. The sample has over 500,000 clones; roughly 16% are singletons. The sequencing input was naive CD4+ T cells from blood. The receptor source for this set is a man aged 18 to 30 in good health.

CDR3 sequence reads: CSVDRGHEQFF. The CDR3 DNA reads as TGCAGCGTTGACAGGGGGCATGAGCAGTTCTTC. The gene calls are TRBV29-1 and TRBJ2-1; 8 bases are a match to TRBD1. This CDR3 has 11 amino acids. Losses at the gene ends were 3 bases for V and 8 bases for J; bases not matched to a gene: 0. Germline assignment: CDR1 SQVTM and CDR2 ANQGSEA.

V is TRBV5-4 and J is TRBJ2-7; 7 bases map to TRBD2. Germline V lookup: CDR1 SGHNT, CDR2 YYREEE (reference sequence). V shed 4 bases and J 2 bases; nucleotides not matched to a gene: 9. The CDR3 has 15 amino acids. In nucleotides, the CDR3 is TGTGCCAGCAGCACCAGTGGCGGGAGAGCCTACGAGCAGTACTTC. Translated: CASSTSGGRAYEQYF.

This clone was picked up a small number of times. The chain has TRBV7-2 and TRBJ2-7, with D possibly being TRBD1 (6 bases). The CDR3 consists of 12 residues. CDR1 and CDR2 from the germline V gene are SGHTA and FQGNSA. The V and J ends lost 6 bases and 6 bases respectively, with 12 bases between them. The CDR3 sequence: CASSRQVPEQYF. DNA for the CDR3: TGTGCCAGCAGTCGACAGGTGCCCGAGCAGTACTTC. Drawing the rest from reference TRBV7-2 and TRBJ2-7, the complete variable domain is GAGVSQSPSNKVTEKGKDVELRCDPISGHTALYWYRQSLGQGLEFLIYFQGNSAPDKSGLPSDRFSAERTGGSVSTLTIQRTQQEDSAVYLCASSRQVPEQYFGPGTRLTVT.

This clone came up a few times. This chain links TRBV28 with TRBJ2-3, with 7 positions matching TRBD2. The CDR3 loop spans 18 amino acids. The ends lost 1 base at V and 4 bases at J; junction bases unmatched: 14. Germline V gives CDR1 MDHEN, CDR2 SYDVKM. CDR3 DNA: TGTGCCAGCAGTTTATTGGCTGGCGGCGGGAGAGGGCCAGATACGCAGTATTTT. Encoded protein: CASSLLAGGGRGPDTQYF.

The V gene is TRBV5-5, the J gene TRBJ1-2, with D maybe TRBD1 (5 bases). The germline V gene has CDR1 SGHKS and CDR2 YYEKEE (reference sequence). This CDR3 is 13 amino acids long. Trimming pared 4 bases from V and 5 bases from J, leaving 12 bases between. The CDR3 is CASSLTGSYGYTF. The CDR3 nucleotides read TGTGCCAGCAGCCTAACAGGATCTTATGGCTACACCTTC.

This clone was picked up a small number of times. The J gene is TRBJ2-7, the V gene TRBV7-3; D might be TRBD1 or TRBD2, each matching 6 bases. The CDR3 extends over 13 amino acids. Germline V gene data show CDR1 as SGHTA and CDR2 as FQGTGA. V was trimmed by 4 bases and J by 3 bases, leaving 10 bases between them. CDR3 loop: CASSSGAVYEQYF. CDR3 nucleotide sequence: TGTGCCAGCAGCTCGGGGGCCGTCTACGAGCAGTACTTC.

The chain carries TRBV6-6 and TRBJ2-4, with D hard to call. The CDR3 runs 16 residues. Germline V CDR1 and CDR2: MNHNY, SVGAGI (reference sequence). V shed 5 bases and J shed 0 bases, with 14 bases lying between them. The CDR3 DNA follows: TGTGCCAGCAGTCAATCTCAGGAGATAGCCAAAAACATTCAGTACTTC. Its protein product is CASSQSQEIAKNIQYF.

This clone was counted a few times. The rearrangement joins TRBV11-2 to TRBJ1-3, with D unresolved. In germline, CDR1 is SGHAT, CDR2 FQNNGV. This CDR3 has 14 amino acids. The V end was cut by 5 bases, the J end by 4 bases, with 12 bases between. The CDR3 is CASSLGSAGNTIYF. The CDR3 bases are TGTGCCAGCAGCCTGGGAAGTGCAGGAAACACCATATATTTT.

The genes are TRBV28 and TRBJ2-3, with D tentatively TRBD2 (6 bases). V lost 5 bases, J lost 7 bases, and 16 bases lay in between. Germline V CDR1 and CDR2: MDHEN, SYDVKM. The CDR3 has 14 residues. The CDR3, as DNA: TGTGCCAGCAGTCCCCGGGGTAGCGGTTATACGCAGTATTTT. Protein product: CASSPRGSGYTQYF. The variable domain in full, completed from reference TRBV28 and TRBJ2-3, reads DVKVTQSSRYLVKRTGEKVFLECVQDMDHENMFWYRQDPGLGLRLIYFSYDVKMKEKGDIPEGYSVSREKKERFSLILESASTNQTSMYLCASSPRGSGYTQYFGPGTRLTVL.

This clone was seen a few times. The chain joins TRBV5-4 to TRBJ1-2; 7 positions agree with TRBD1. This CDR3 comprises 13 residues. Germline V lookup: CDR1 SGHNT, CDR2 YYREEE (reference sequence). The junction had 3 bases not matched to a gene; V was cut back by 0 bases and J by 7 bases. The CDR3 protein is CASSLEGAAGYTF. The CDR3 DNA is TGTGCCAGCAGCTTGGAGGGGGCCGCTGGCTACACCTTC.

This chain joins TRBV18 and TRBJ2-7; D tentatively fits TRBD1 or TRBD2 (5 bases each). V shed 7 bases and J shed 0 bases, with 13 bases lying between them. This CDR3 has 14 residues. Germline values: CDR1 KGHSH, CDR2 LQKENI. CDR3 region: CASLNRDDSYEQYF. The CDR3 bases are TGTGCCAGCTTGAACCGGGACGACTCCTACGAGCAGTACTTC.

The chain is built from TRBV7-2 and TRBJ2-7; 9 nucleotides line up with TRBD1. This CDR3 is 15 amino acids long. V lost 5 bases to trimming and J lost 0 bases; unmatched junction nucleotides: 5. CDR1 and CDR2 (germline): SGHTA, FQGNSA. CDR3 sequence (DNA): TGTGCCAGCAGCACGATGACAGGGGGCTCCTACGAGCAGTACTTC. It is translated as CASSTMTGGSYEQYF.

The rearrangement links TRBV18 to TRBJ1-1; D is unresolved. V gave up 2 bases and J gave up 2 bases, with 12 bases separating them. From germline, CDR1 is KGHSH and CDR2 LQKENI. The CDR3 is 15 amino acids. CDR3: CASSPLILGNTEAFF. DNA of the CDR3: TGTGCCAGCTCACCATTGATCTTGGGTAACACTGAAGCTTTCTTT.

The chain combines TRBV4-2 with TRBJ1-5, with TRBD1 identical over 7 bases. The CDR3 spans 15 residues. J lost 7 bases, V lost 1 base, and 7 bases had no gene match. CDR1 is LGHNA, CDR2 YNFKEQ, per germline. CDR3 amino acids: CASSQARQGGQPQHF. In nucleotides, the CDR3 is TGTGCCAGCAGCCAAGCTCGACAGGGAGGGCAGCCCCAGCATTTT.

V is TRBV7-9 and J is TRBJ2-3; 10 nucleotides line up with TRBD2. The germline V gene has CDR1 SEHNR and CDR2 FQNEAQ (reference sequence). The CDR3 has 18 amino acids. V shed 7 bases and J 7 bases; nucleotides not matched to a gene: 20. The CDR3 DNA sequence: TGTGCCAGCACCCCCCTAGCCTGGCTAGCGGGGGCCCATAATACGCAGTATTTT. Its translation: CASTPLAWLAGAHNTQYF.

This clone appeared a few times. This chain links TRBV5-6 with TRBJ2-3; TRBD2 matches 13 bases. V lost 3 bases to trimming and J lost 4 bases; unmatched junction nucleotides: 2. This CDR3 region has 15 residues. Per the germline V gene, CDR1 is SGHDT and CDR2 is YYEEEE. CDR3 residues: CASSSGLAGPDTQYF. The DNA of the CDR3 is TGTGCCAGCAGCTCGGGACTAGCGGGGCCAGATACGCAGTATTTT.

This clone has only a few counts. In nucleotides, the CDR3 is TGTGCCAGTAGTATAGGCCTAGCGGGGACGGCCGCGAGTTCCTACAATGAGCAGTTCTTC. Its translation: CASSIGLAGTAASSYNEQFF. The rearrangement links TRBV19 to TRBJ2-1, with TRBD2 matching 9 bases. The V gene end was trimmed by 1 base and the J gene end by 1 base; junction bases not matched to a gene: 14. CDR3 size: 20 residues. Germline values: CDR1 LNHDA, CDR2 SQIVND (reference sequence).

This chain joins TRBV4-3 and TRBJ2-6; D is unresolved. Germline V gene sequence: CDR1 LGHNA, CDR2 YSLEER. The ends were cut back, 4 bases at V and 0 bases at J, with 7 bases in the middle. This CDR3 contains 15 residues. The CDR3 sequence is CASSRRSSGANVLTF. DNA for the CDR3: TGCGCCAGCAGCCGACGAAGCTCTGGGGCCAACGTCCTGACTTTC.